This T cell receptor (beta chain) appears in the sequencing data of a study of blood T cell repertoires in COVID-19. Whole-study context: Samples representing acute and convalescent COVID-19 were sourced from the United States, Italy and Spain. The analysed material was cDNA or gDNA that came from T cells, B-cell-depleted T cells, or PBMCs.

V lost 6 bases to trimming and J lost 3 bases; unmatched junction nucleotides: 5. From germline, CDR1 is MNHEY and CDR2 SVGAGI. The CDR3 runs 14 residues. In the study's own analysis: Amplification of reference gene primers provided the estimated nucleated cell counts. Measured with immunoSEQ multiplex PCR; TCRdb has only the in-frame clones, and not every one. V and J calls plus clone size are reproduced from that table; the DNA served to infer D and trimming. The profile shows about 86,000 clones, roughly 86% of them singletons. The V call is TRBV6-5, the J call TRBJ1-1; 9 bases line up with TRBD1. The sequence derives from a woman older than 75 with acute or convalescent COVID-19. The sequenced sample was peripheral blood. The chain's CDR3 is CASRYRGPDTEAFF. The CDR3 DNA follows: TGTGCCAGCAGGTACAGGGGGCCGGACACTGAAGCTTTCTTT.